A single sample is the source of the 19 T cell receptor beta chains below, sequenced in a study of CD8+ T cells in alopecia areata. Treatment defined: oral pan-JAK inhibitor, 5-10 mg twice daily. TCR sequencing used cDNA made by reverse transcription of extracted RNA. The protocol was immunoSEQ multiplex PCR, while the TCRdb copy is restricted to in-frame clones and leaves out a portion. The sample holds around 190,000 clones, more than 50% seen once. The starting material was CD4+ T cells sorted from blood, obtained at week 24, from a patient treated with tofacitinib. The receptors were gathered from a human donor with alopecia areata.

The rearrangement joins TRBV5-6 to TRBJ1-6; 9 positions match TRBD1. This CDR3 region has 16 residues. Per germline, CDR1 SGHDT and CDR2 YYEEEE. The trim removed 1 base at V and 15 bases at J, leaving 14 bases unmatched. CDR3 sequence (DNA): TGTGCCAGCAGCTTGCCGGAGACAGGGGGAAGGTCGCTCCTCCACTTT. Translated, it gives CASSLPETGGRSLLHF. Supplemented by reference TRBV5-6 and TRBJ1-6, the full variable domain reads DAGVTQSPTHLIKTRGQQVTLRCSPKSGHDTVSWYQQALGQGPQFIFQYYEEEERQRGNFPDRFSGHQFPNYSSELNVNALLLGDSALYLCASSLPETGGRSLLHFGNGTRLTVT.

This clone was seen a handful of times. V gene TRBV30 combines with J gene TRBJ1-1; 9 bases map to TRBD1. CDR1 and CDR2 (germline): GTSNPN, SVGIG (reference sequence). CDR3 length: 13 residues. Germline trimming cut 4 bases from V and 1 base from J; bases unmatched to any gene: 1. The DNA of the CDR3 is TGTGCCTGGAACAGGGGGCCGAACACTGAAGCTTTCTTT. It codes for CAWNRGPNTEAFF.

V gene TRBV5-1 combines with J gene TRBJ1-2; no clear D. The CDR3 sequence is 14 residues long. V was clipped by 0 bases and J by 7 bases, with 13 bases between them. Germline CDR1 SGHRS, CDR2 YFSETQ. CDR3 in amino acids: CASSLAGLFPGYTF. The CDR3, as DNA: TGCGCCAGCAGCTTGGCAGGACTGTTCCCTGGCTACACCTTC.

The CDR3 DNA reads TGTGCCAGCAGTTTGGGGCAAGATTCACCCCTCCACTTT. As protein: CASSLGQDSPLHF. The chain recombines TRBV27 with TRBJ1-6; a possible D gene is TRBD1 (5 bases). The CDR3 runs to 13 residues. Deletions cut 3 bases from V and 8 bases from J, with 8 bases between. CDR1 and CDR2 (germline): MNHEY, SMNVEV (reference sequence).

The chain has TRBV4-3 and TRBJ1-2; no clear D. The CDR3 is 15 residues long. Germline lookup yields CDR1 LGHNA and CDR2 YSLEER. Trimming cost V 0 bases and J 2 bases, with 10 bases left between them. The chain's CDR3 is CASSQDLASNYGYTF. The CDR3 DNA sequence: TGCGCCAGCAGCCAAGATCTGGCATCCAACTATGGCTACACCTTC.

This chain uses TRBV10-3 with TRBJ2-1; D could derive from TRBD1 or TRBD2 (5 bases each). Germline V lookup: CDR1 ENHRY, CDR2 SYGVKD. The CDR3 is made up of 15 amino acids. Trimming removed 6 bases at V and 2 bases at J, with 14 bases between. The CDR3 nucleotides read TGTGCCATCAGCAAGCCCGGGACCACCTACAATGAGCAGTTCTTC. Protein sequence: CAISKPGTTYNEQFF.

The CDR3 bases are TGCAGCGTCCTTTTGGTTGGGGAAAAACTGTTTTTT. Protein sequence: CSVLLVGEKLFF. The chain joins TRBV29-1 to TRBJ1-4; D gene unclear. The length of the CDR3 is 12 residues. CDR1 is SQVTM, CDR2 ANQGSEA, per germline. Between the trimmed V and J ends, which lost 6 bases and 8 bases, there was a span of 13 bases.

V is TRBV18 and J is TRBJ2-7; tentative D call: TRBD2 (5 bases). Trimming shortened V by 3 bases and J by 0 bases, and 9 bases separated the two germline ends. The CDR3 length is 14 residues. The germline V gene encodes CDR1 KGHSH and CDR2 LQKENI. The CDR3: CASSPQRNSYEQYF. The CDR3 DNA reads TGTGCCAGCTCACCGCAGCGGAACTCCTACGAGCAGTACTTC.

This clone occurred a few times. The sample carries other DNA sequences with the same CDR3. The chain carries TRBV30 and TRBJ1-1; D not certain. Germline V lookup: CDR1 GTSNPN, CDR2 SVGIG (reference sequence). CDR3 length: 13 amino acids. Between the trimmed V and J ends, which lost 0 bases and 0 bases, there was a span of 5 bases. The CDR3 region is CAWSVRLNTEAFF. DNA of the CDR3: TGTGCCTGGAGTGTACGGCTGAACACTGAAGCTTTCTTT.

This chain joins TRBV5-1 and TRBJ2-7, with 13 bases aligning to TRBD2. This CDR3 region has 14 residues. With 4 bases clipped from V and 4 bases from J, the junction kept 2 bases outside the gene matches. Germline CDR1 is SGHRS and CDR2 is YFSETQ. CDR3 nucleotides: TGCGCCAGCAGCCAGACTAGCGGGAGGTACGAGCAGTACTTC. This translates into CASSQTSGRYEQYF. The full variable domain, its missing parts supplied by reference TRBV5-1 and TRBJ2-7, is KAGVTQTPRYLIKTRGQQVTLSCSPISGHRSVSWYQQTPGQGLQFLFEYFSETQRNKGNFPGRFSGRQFSNSRSEMNVSTLELGDSALYLCASSQTSGRYEQYFGPGTRLTVT.

The chain has TRBV2 and TRBJ2-4; D remains unclear. The germline gives CDR1 SNHLY, CDR2 FYNNEI. There are 11 residues in the CDR3. V was cut by 6 bases and J by 8 bases, with 8 bases left in between. CDR3: CASRAFDIQYF. The CDR3 region has the DNA TGTGCCAGCAGAGCCTTCGACATTCAGTACTTC.

In this sample, this clone turned up a few times. The V gene is TRBV7-3, the J gene TRBJ1-1; D gene ambiguous. Germline CDR1 reads SGHTA; CDR2 reads FQGTGA. V was pared by 5 bases and J by 6 bases, with 16 bases between. This CDR3 is 14 amino acids long. CDR3 coding DNA: TGTGCCAGCAGCCTCCACTCGACAAGGGCTGAAGCTTTCTTT. Translating it yields CASSLHSTRAEAFF.

J is TRBJ2-7 and V is TRBV6-5; 7 nucleotides align to TRBD1. Germline CDR1 is MNHEY and CDR2 is SVGAGI. V shed 4 bases and J 3 bases; nucleotides not matched to a gene: 6. This CDR3 spans 14 amino acids. CDR3 coding DNA: TGTGCCAGCAGTTCCCGGGACAGACACTACGAGCAGTACTTC. It yields the protein CASSSRDRHYEQYF.

There are a few counts of this clone. The gene calls are TRBV30 and TRBJ2-7, with D perhaps matching TRBD1 (6 bases). The V end was cut by 4 bases, the J end by 5 bases, with 15 bases between. The CDR3 has 13 amino acids. The germline V gene has CDR1 GTSNPN and CDR2 SVGIG (reference sequence). DNA of the CDR3: TGTGCCTGGAAGGGAACAGGGATCCACGAGCAGTACTTC. Translation: CAWKGTGIHEQYF.

The rearrangement links TRBV30 to TRBJ1-2; the D is unclear. Trimming took off 2 bases at V and 7 bases at J, with 8 bases between the two ends. The germline gives CDR1 GTSNPN, CDR2 SVGIG (reference sequence). This CDR3 comprises 11 residues. The CDR3 region is CAWSIGGGYTF. As DNA, the CDR3 is TGTGCCTGGAGTATCGGCGGTGGCTACACCTTC. The full variable domain, completed using reference TRBV30 and TRBJ1-2, is SQTIHQWPATLVQPVGSPLSLECTVEGTSNPNLYWYRQAAGRGLQLLFYSVGIGQISSEVPQNLSASRPQDRQFILSSKKLLLSDSGFYLCAWSIGGGYTFGSGTRLTVV.

The chain joins TRBV25-1 to TRBJ1-4; a weak D match, TRBD1 (6 bases). The germline gives CDR1 MGHDK, CDR2 SYGVNS. V was pared by 3 bases and J by 4 bases, with 9 bases between. The CDR3 totals 14 residues. The CDR3 nucleotides are TGTGCCAGCAGTGAGACAGGTGTTAATGAAAAACTGTTTTTT. Encoded protein: CASSETGVNEKLFF.

The gene calls are TRBV18 and TRBJ2-5, with D tentatively TRBD1 (6 bases). The V gene lost 0 bases and the J gene lost 1 base, with 9 bases spanning the gap. CDR1 and CDR2 (germline): KGHSH, LQKENI. The CDR3 length is 15 residues. CDR3 nucleotide sequence: TGTGCCAGCTCACCACCCGCGACAGGCCAAGAGACCCAGTACTTC. Its protein product is CASSPPATGQETQYF.

The V and J genes are TRBV10-3 and TRBJ1-2; the D is unclear. The ends were cut back, 3 bases at V and 5 bases at J, with 16 bases in the middle. This CDR3 region has 15 residues. Germline V gene lookup returns CDR1 ENHRY and CDR2 SYGVKD. CDR3 loop: CAISDETFSSYGYTF. In DNA, the CDR3 is TGTGCCATCAGTGACGAAACTTTCTCGAGTTATGGCTACACCTTC.

This chain links TRBV6-1 with TRBJ1-2; the D gene is possibly TRBD1 (5 bases). Trimming pared 6 bases from V and 2 bases from J, leaving 10 bases between. The CDR3 loop spans 13 amino acids. CDR1 MNHNS and CDR2 SASEGT come from the germline V gene. The CDR3 region has the DNA TGTGCCAGCAGCCAGACAGTGAACTATGGCTACACCTTC. Its protein product is CASSQTVNYGYTF.